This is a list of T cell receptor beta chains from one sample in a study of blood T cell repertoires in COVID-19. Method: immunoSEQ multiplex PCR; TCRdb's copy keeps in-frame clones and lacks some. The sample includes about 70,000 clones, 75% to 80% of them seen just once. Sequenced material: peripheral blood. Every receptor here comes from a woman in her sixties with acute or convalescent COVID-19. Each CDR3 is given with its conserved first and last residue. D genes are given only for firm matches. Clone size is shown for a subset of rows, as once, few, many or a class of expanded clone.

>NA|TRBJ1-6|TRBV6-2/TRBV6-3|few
TGTGCCAGCAGTTACCGGGGGGCAGGATCACCCCTCCACTTT
CASSYRGAGSPLHF
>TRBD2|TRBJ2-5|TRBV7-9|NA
TGTGCCAGCAGCCCTAACTTGGTTCTAGCGGGGGAAGAGACCCAGTACTTC
CASSPNLVLAGEETQYF
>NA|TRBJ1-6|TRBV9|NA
TGTGCCAGCAGCCTAACGTCTGTGCTGAGCTCCTATAATTCACCCCTCCACTTT
CASSLTSVLSSYNSPLHF
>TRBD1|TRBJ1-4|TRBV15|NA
TGTGCCACCGGCATCACAGGGGGGACAACTAATGAAAAACTGTTTTTT
CATGITGGTTNEKLFF
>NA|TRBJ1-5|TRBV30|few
TGTGCCTGGAGTCCAGGGCTTAGCAATCAGCCCCAGCATTTT
CAWSPGLSNQPQHF
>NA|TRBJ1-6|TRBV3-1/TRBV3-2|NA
TGTGCCAGCAGCCTCGCTAAAAGCTCCTATAATTCACCCCTCCACTTT
CASSLAKSSYNSPLHF
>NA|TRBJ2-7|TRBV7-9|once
TGTGCCAGCAGCTTAGGGACTATGAGCTCCTACGAGCAGTACTTC
CASSLGTMSSYEQYF
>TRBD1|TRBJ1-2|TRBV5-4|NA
TGTGCCAGCAGCACCGGACAGGGGAGAGGATATGGCTACACCTTC
CASSTGQGRGYGYTF
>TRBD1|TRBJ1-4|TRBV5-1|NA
TGCGCCAGCAGCGACCCGGGACAGGGGAGTGAAAAACTGTTTTTT
CASSDPGQGSEKLFF
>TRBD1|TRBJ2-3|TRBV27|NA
TGTGCCAGCAGTTCGAGACAGGGTAGCACAGATACGCAGTATTTT
CASSSRQGSTDTQYF
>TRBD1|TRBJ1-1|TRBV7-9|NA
TGTGCCAGCAGCTTTCTGGACAGGGGAGCCACTGAAGCTTTCTTT
CASSFLDRGATEAFF